These T cell receptor beta chains were read from a single sample in a study of blood T cell repertoires in COVID-19. Produced via immunoSEQ multiplex PCR; TCRdb's table is partial and in-frame only. Of approximately 250,000 clones listed, approximately 86% are singletons. Sequencing was performed on peripheral blood. These receptor sequences come from a woman in her fifties or sixties with COVID-19, enrolled during active disease. Each CDR3 is given with its conserved first and last residue. The D gene is left open where the match is weak.

>TRBV30|TRBJ1-5|-
TGTGCCTGGAGCCCTCCCCCGGGGTGGGGACAGCCCCAGCATTTT
CAWSPPPGWGQPQHF
>TRBV19|TRBJ2-2|-
TGTGCCAGTACCCAGGGGCGGGGGCTAACGAACACCGGGGAGCTGTTTTTT
CASTQGRGLTNTGELFF
>TRBV4-3|TRBJ2-5|-
TGCGCCAGCAGCCAAGATAAGGAGTGGCCTTTAGGGACCCAGTACTTC
CASSQDKEWPLGTQYF
>TRBV27|TRBJ2-3|TRBD1
TGTGCCAGCAGTCGGACAGGGGGCAGAATTGGCACAGATACGCAGTATTTT
CASSRTGGRIGTDTQYF
>TRBV20-1|TRBJ1-5|TRBD1
TGCAGTGCTAGTACGGGGACAGCAAACAATCAGCCCCAGCATTTT
CSASTGTANNQPQHF
>TRBV20-1|TRBJ2-7|TRBD2
TGCAGTGCTAGTGACTTTAGCGGGAGGGCCTTATACGAGCAGTACTTC
CSASDFSGRALYEQYF
>TRBV10-3|TRBJ1-1|TRBD1
TGTGCCATCAGTGAGCGGACAGGGAAATACACTGAAGCTTTCTTT
CAISERTGKYTEAFF
>TRBV5-1|TRBJ1-2|-
TGCGCCAGCAGCTTGGCCGCCCAGGGAACGCACTATGGCTACACCTTC
CASSLAAQGTHYGYTF
>TRBV7-9|TRBJ1-1|TRBD1
TGTGCCAGCAGCTTAGAGGGAACAGGGGTTTTCCCTGAAGCTTTCTTT
CASSLEGTGVFPEAFF
>TRBV18|TRBJ2-2|-
TGTGCCAGCTCACCAACCTCGACAGTAAACACCGGGGAGCTGTTTTTT
CASSPTSTVNTGELFF
>TRBV10-2|TRBJ1-5|TRBD1
TGCGCCAGCATGACAGGGGGCGGCAATCAGCCCCAGCATTTT
CASMTGGGNQPQHF
>TRBV20-1|TRBJ1-2|-
TGCAGTGCTGGGGGCAACTATGGCTACACCTTC
CSAGGNYGYTF
>TRBV19|TRBJ1-2|TRBD1
TGTGCCAGTAGAAACAGGGGCGAGAACTATGGCTACACCTTC
CASRNRGENYGYTF
>TRBV28|TRBJ1-2|TRBD1
TGTGCCAGCAGTCAGACCCGGGACAGGCGAAACACCTTC
CASSQTRDRRNTF
>TRBV7-2|TRBJ2-3|-
TGTGCCAGCAGCGGGGGCAGTGGCGGGAGCGCAGATACGCAGTATTTT
CASSGGSGGSADTQYF